Below are 25 T cell receptor beta chains sequenced from a single sample in a study of glioma-infiltrating T cells after dendritic cell vaccination listed by TCRdb under 2016. Library method: the immunoSEQ multiplex PCR assay. TCRdb took this table from immuneACCESS and kept in-frame rearrangements with V and J called. Such tables lack part of the clones; where checked against another copy, unresolved V genes explain under half of the gap, and the rest is unexplained. Here the sample has over 90,000 clones; more than 70% occur a single time. About 5.5% of the sample comes from the top ten. The time point label on this specimen signifies: after dendritic cell vaccination, including at tumor progression/relapse. Material: blood, obtained after dendritic cell vaccination. The receptors were gathered from a human donor with glioblastoma.

The chain carries TRBV11-2 and TRBJ2-1, with a weak D call TRBD1 (5 bases). V was shortened by 2 bases and J by 10 bases, with 21 bases between the two germline ends. The CDR3 consists of 16 residues. Per germline, CDR1 SGHAT and CDR2 FQNNGV. The DNA of the CDR3 is TGTGCCAGCAGCTTAACTCCAATTCAAACAGGAAGGGAGCAGTTCTTC. As protein: CASSLTPIQTGREQFF.

The chain carries TRBV10-2 and TRBJ2-3; 13 bases align to TRBD2. CDR3 length: 16 residues. Looked up from germline, CDR1 is WSHSY and CDR2 is SAAADI. Unmatched junction bases numbered 5, after V lost 6 bases and J lost 2 bases. This CDR3 is CASRRGLAGITDTQYF. DNA of the CDR3: TGCGCCAGCAGGAGGGGACTAGCGGGGATCACAGATACGCAGTATTTT.

V usage is TRBV7-9 and J usage is TRBJ2-3, with TRBD2 matching 14 bases. This CDR3 is 18 amino acids long. Per germline, CDR1 SEHNR and CDR2 FQNEAQ (reference sequence). Trimming took 5 bases from V and 6 from J; bases not matched to a gene: 13. CDR3 sequence: CASSPSRLAGGQMDTQYF. The CDR3 nucleotides are TGTGCCAGCAGCCCAAGCCGACTAGCGGGGGGGCAAATGGATACGCAGTATTTT.

This sequence joins TRBV7-3 and TRBJ1-1; D is unresolved. The germline V gene encodes CDR1 SGHTA and CDR2 FQGTGA. The V and J ends lost 4 bases and 0 bases respectively, with 12 bases between them. The CDR3 consists of 15 residues. The CDR3 DNA is TGTGCCAGCAGCTCGGCGGGAGGGATGAACACTGAAGCTTTCTTT. Amino acid sequence: CASSSAGGMNTEAFF.

The chain carries TRBV2 and TRBJ2-7, with 14 bases identical to TRBD2. The V gene end was trimmed by 6 bases and the J gene end by 5 bases; junction bases not matched to a gene: 9. The CDR3 totals 16 residues. Per the germline V gene, CDR1 is SNHLY and CDR2 is FYNNEI. The CDR3 protein is CASSATSGRAFDEQYF. In DNA, the CDR3 is TGTGCCAGCAGCGCGACTAGCGGGAGGGCCTTTGACGAGCAGTACTTC. The full variable domain, with the rest looked up from reference TRBV2 and TRBJ2-7, is EPEVTQTPSHQVTQMGQEVILRCVPISNHLYFYWYRQILGQKVEFLVSFYNNEISEKSEIFDDQFSVERPDGSNFTLKIRSTKLEDSAMYFCASSATSGRAFDEQYFGPGTRLTVT.

This chain uses TRBV2 with TRBJ1-2; the D gene is possibly TRBD1 (5 bases). V shed 3 bases and J shed 4 bases, with 15 bases lying between them. Germline CDR1 is SNHLY and CDR2 is FYNNEI. The CDR3 length is 15 residues. This CDR3 reads CASSDAGGTFYGYTF. The CDR3 nucleotides read TGTGCCAGCAGTGATGCAGGAGGGACCTTCTATGGCTACACCTTC.

J is TRBJ1-2 and V is TRBV28; tentative D call: TRBD1 (6 bases). This CDR3 has 15 residues. Germline values: CDR1 MDHEN, CDR2 SYDVKM. Trimming left V 5 bases short and J 4 bases short, with 17 bases between. The CDR3, as DNA: TGTGCCAGCAGTCGGGGGGGGGCGGAAGGCTATGGCTACACCTTC. Translation: CASSRGGAEGYGYTF.

V and J are TRBV18 and TRBJ2-1; maybe TRBD1 (5 bases). The CDR3 length is 17 residues. The V end lost 6 bases, the J end lost 0 bases, and 18 bases lay between the germline ends. CDR1 is KGHSH, CDR2 LQKENI, per germline. CDR3 sequence reads: CASSHDSRLGSYNEQFF. The CDR3 DNA reads TGTGCCAGCTCGCACGACAGCCGCTTGGGCTCCTACAATGAGCAGTTCTTC.

The chain uses TRBV5-6 and TRBJ1-3, with 8 bases matching TRBD1. The germline CDR1 and CDR2 sequences are SGHDT and YYEEEE. J gave up 2 bases and V 4 bases, and 5 bases lay outside the gene matches. CDR3 length: 15 amino acids. The CDR3 coding sequence is TGTGCCAGCAGCATTCAGGACAGGGCTGGAAACACCATATATTTT. Protein product: CASSIQDRAGNTIYF.

The V and J genes are TRBV5-1 and TRBJ2-1; 12 bases are a match to TRBD2. V shed 4 bases and J 8 bases; nucleotides not matched to a gene: 7. Looked up from germline, CDR1 is SGHRS and CDR2 is YFSETQ. CDR3 size: 15 residues. The CDR3 loop reads CASSPRTSGKDEQFF. The CDR3 nucleotides are TGCGCCAGCAGCCCGCGGACTAGCGGGAAAGATGAGCAGTTCTTC. The variable domain in full, with the rest retrieved from reference TRBV5-1 and TRBJ2-1, is KAGVTQTPRYLIKTRGQQVTLSCSPISGHRSVSWYQQTPGQGLQFLFEYFSETQRNKGNFPGRFSGRQFSNSRSEMNVSTLELGDSALYLCASSPRTSGKDEQFFGPGTRLTVL.

The chain has TRBV10-3 and TRBJ1-5; D not resolved. The CDR3 contains 11 residues. The germline V and J ends were trimmed by 8 bases and 10 bases, with 12 bases remaining between them. Germline V gene sequence: CDR1 ENHRY, CDR2 SYGVKD. CDR3 bases: TGTGCCATCCTTAACCAGGTCCCCCAGCATTTT. Encoded protein: CAILNQVPQHF.

The chain employs TRBV10-3 and TRBJ2-5; 16 positions agree with TRBD2. This CDR3 spans 16 amino acids. The germline V gene has CDR1 ENHRY and CDR2 SYGVKD. V was pared by 3 bases and J by 3 bases, with 1 base of the junction left unmatched. The CDR3 coding sequence is TGTGCCATCAGTGACGGGACTAGCGGGGGGGAAGAGACCCAGTACTTC. Residues: CAISDGTSGGEETQYF.

This chain links TRBV4-1 with TRBJ2-5; 11 positions agree with TRBD2. There are 16 residues in the CDR3. Germline V gene lookup returns CDR1 MGHRA and CDR2 YSYEKL. Trimming removed 3 bases from V and 2 bases from J; junction bases left unmatched: 5. In DNA, the CDR3 is TGCGCCAGCAGCCACCTCGGACTAGCGGGTCAAGAGACCCAGTACTTC. This encodes CASSHLGLAGQETQYF.

This chain joins TRBV19 and TRBJ2-2, with D perhaps matching TRBD2 (6 bases). The germline V gene has CDR1 LNHDA and CDR2 SQIVND (reference sequence). Between the trimmed V and J ends, which lost 3 bases and 6 bases, there was a span of 11 bases. The CDR3 spans 14 residues. The CDR3 DNA sequence: TGTGCCAGTAGTATCCGTGGAGGGGCCGGGGAGCTGTTTTTT. Translation: CASSIRGGAGELFF.

V gene TRBV6-4 combines with J gene TRBJ2-7; weak D call: TRBD2 (5 bases). The germline gives CDR1 MRHNA, CDR2 SNTAGT. The CDR3 extends over 15 amino acids. V was pared by 3 bases and J by 0 bases, with 12 bases between. CDR3: CASSERERYSYEQYF. The CDR3 nucleotides read TGTGCCAGCAGTGAGAGGGAGCGATACTCCTACGAGCAGTACTTC.

The rearrangement links TRBV11-2 to TRBJ1-5; no definite D call. Germline lookup yields CDR1 SGHAT and CDR2 FQNNGV. The CDR3 covers 17 residues. Between the trimmed V and J ends, which lost 5 bases and 5 bases, there was a span of 22 bases. The CDR3 DNA sequence: TGTGCCAGCAGCCCAGGCACGGGATCCTTTGGCCATCAGCCCCAGCATTTT. Translated, it gives CASSPGTGSFGHQPQHF.

This chain uses TRBV5-4 with TRBJ2-1, with D possibly matching TRBD2 (5 bases). The germline CDR1 and CDR2 sequences are SGHNT and YYREEE (reference sequence). The ends were cut back, 3 bases at V and 1 base at J, with 11 bases in the middle. The CDR3 runs 15 residues. CDR3 sequence reads: CASSWRRGSYNEQFF. CDR3 in DNA: TGTGCCAGCAGCTGGAGGAGAGGGTCCTACAATGAGCAGTTCTTC.

V usage is TRBV4-1 and J usage is TRBJ2-1, with TRBD1 as a possible D gene (5 bases). The CDR3 consists of 14 residues. Trimming pared 0 bases from V and 8 bases from J, leaving 11 bases between. Germline V gives CDR1 MGHRA, CDR2 YSYEKL. CDR3: CASSQEVPRDEQFF. CDR3 sequence (DNA): TGCGCCAGCAGCCAAGAGGTGCCCAGGGATGAGCAGTTCTTC.

This chain connects TRBV18 to TRBJ1-2; D not certain. V lost 6 bases and J lost 5, with 16 bases in between. Germline V gene sequence: CDR1 KGHSH, CDR2 LQKENI. The CDR3 runs to 14 residues. CDR3 amino acids: CASSESVYEYGYTF. Here the CDR3 DNA reads TGTGCCAGCTCGGAGTCCGTATATGAGTATGGCTACACCTTC. The full variable domain, rest sourced from reference TRBV18 and TRBJ1-2, is NAGVMQNPRHLVRRRGQEARLRCSPMKGHSHVYWYRQLPEEGLKFMVYLQKENIIDESGMPKERFSAEFPKEGPSILRIQQVVRGDSAAYFCASSESVYEYGYTFGSGTRLTVV.

This clone came up a few times. The chain employs TRBV28 and TRBJ1-5; 7 bases match TRBD1. The trim removed 3 bases at V and 6 bases at J, leaving 11 bases unmatched. This CDR3 is 16 amino acids long. The germline V gene encodes CDR1 MDHEN and CDR2 SYDVKM. CDR3 residues: CASSLGDRAGFQPQHF. DNA of the CDR3: TGTGCCAGCAGTTTGGGGGACAGAGCAGGTTTTCAGCCCCAGCATTTT.

Here the CDR3 reads CASSYHLTVRSYEQYF. In DNA, the CDR3 is TGTGCCAGCAGTTACCACCTGACAGTTCGCTCCTACGAGCAGTACTTC. This chain joins TRBV28 and TRBJ2-7, with D possibly matching TRBD1 (5 bases). The CDR3 is made up of 16 amino acids. From germline, CDR1 is MDHEN and CDR2 SYDVKM. The V end was cut by 4 bases, the J end by 0 bases, with 16 bases between.

V and J are TRBV7-3 and TRBJ1-2; perhaps TRBD1 as D (5 bases). This CDR3 has 13 amino acids. Trimming removed 2 bases at V and 5 bases at J, with 9 bases between. Germline V gives CDR1 SGHTA, CDR2 FQGTGA. The CDR3, as DNA: TGTGCCAGCAGCTTAGACACAGGATATGGCTACACCTTC. Translation: CASSLDTGYGYTF.

This chain joins TRBV7-2 and TRBJ1-2; 10 bases are shared with TRBD1. The CDR3 covers 13 residues. The junction had 5 bases not matched to a gene; V was cut back by 6 bases and J by 7 bases. Germline V gives CDR1 SGHTA, CDR2 FQGNSA. The DNA of the CDR3 is TGTGCCAGCAGTAGCCGGGACAGGGGTGGCTACACCTTC. Residues: CASSSRDRGGYTF.

The chain combines TRBV5-1 with TRBJ2-3; the match to TRBD2 covers 11 bases. Germline V gene lookup returns CDR1 SGHRS and CDR2 YFSETQ. The V gene end was trimmed by 5 bases and the J gene end by 0 bases; junction bases not matched to a gene: 8. The CDR3 sequence is 17 residues long. CDR3 bases: TGCGCCAGCAGATTTCAAGGGACTAGCGGAAGCACAGATACGCAGTATTTT. Amino acid sequence: CASRFQGTSGSTDTQYF.

This sequence joins TRBV4-2 and TRBJ1-2; D may be TRBD1 (6 bases). Germline lookup yields CDR1 LGHNA and CDR2 YNFKEQ. V lost 0 bases to trimming and J lost 3 bases, with 11 bases between them. CDR3 length: 15 amino acids. The CDR3 spells CASSQERRGHYGYTF. CDR3 DNA sequence: TGTGCCAGCAGCCAAGAGCGGCGGGGGCACTATGGCTACACCTTC.